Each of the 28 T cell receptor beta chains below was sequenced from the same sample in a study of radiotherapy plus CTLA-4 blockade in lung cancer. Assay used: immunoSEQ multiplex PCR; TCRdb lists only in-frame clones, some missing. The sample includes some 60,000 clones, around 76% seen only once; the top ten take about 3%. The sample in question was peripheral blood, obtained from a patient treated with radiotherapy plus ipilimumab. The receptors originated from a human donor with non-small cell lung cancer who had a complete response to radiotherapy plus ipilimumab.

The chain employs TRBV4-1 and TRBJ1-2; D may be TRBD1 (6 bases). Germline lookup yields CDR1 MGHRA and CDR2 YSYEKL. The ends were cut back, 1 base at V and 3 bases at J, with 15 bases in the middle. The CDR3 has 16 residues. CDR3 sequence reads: CASSQVQGGGHYGYTF. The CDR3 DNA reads TGCGCCAGCAGCCAAGTTCAAGGGGGGGGTCACTATGGCTACACCTTC.

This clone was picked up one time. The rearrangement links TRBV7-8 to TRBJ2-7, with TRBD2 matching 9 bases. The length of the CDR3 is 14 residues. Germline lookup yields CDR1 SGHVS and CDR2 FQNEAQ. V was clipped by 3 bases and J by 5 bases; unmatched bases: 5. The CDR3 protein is CASSFSLAGHEQYF. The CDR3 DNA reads TGTGCCAGCAGCTTTTCACTAGCGGGCCACGAGCAGTACTTC.

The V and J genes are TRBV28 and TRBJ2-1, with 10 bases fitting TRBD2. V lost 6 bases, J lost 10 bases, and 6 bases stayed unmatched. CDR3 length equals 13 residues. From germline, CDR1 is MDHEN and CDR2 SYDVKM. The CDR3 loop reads CASSGTSAEEQFF. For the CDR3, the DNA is TGTGCCAGCAGCGGGACTAGCGCTGAGGAGCAGTTCTTC.

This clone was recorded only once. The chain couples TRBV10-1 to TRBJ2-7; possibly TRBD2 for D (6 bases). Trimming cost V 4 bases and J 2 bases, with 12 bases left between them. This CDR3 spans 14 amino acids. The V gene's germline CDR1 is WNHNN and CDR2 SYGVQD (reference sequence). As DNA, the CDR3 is TGCGCCAGCAGTGCTCCGGGAGCCCCCTACGAGCAGTACTTC. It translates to CASSAPGAPYEQYF.

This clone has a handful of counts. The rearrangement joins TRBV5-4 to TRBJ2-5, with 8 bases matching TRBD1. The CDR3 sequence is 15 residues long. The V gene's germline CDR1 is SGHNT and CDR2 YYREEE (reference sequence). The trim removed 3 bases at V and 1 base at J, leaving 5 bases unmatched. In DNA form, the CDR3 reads TGTGCCAGCAGCTCCTTACAGGGGGGCCAAGAGACCCAGTACTTC. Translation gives CASSSLQGGQETQYF.

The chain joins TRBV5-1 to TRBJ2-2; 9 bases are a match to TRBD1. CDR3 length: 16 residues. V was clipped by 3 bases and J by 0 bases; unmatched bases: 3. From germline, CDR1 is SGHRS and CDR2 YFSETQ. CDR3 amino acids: CASSSGTGTNTGELFF. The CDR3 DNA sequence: TGCGCCAGCAGCTCTGGGACAGGGACGAACACCGGGGAGCTGTTTTTT.

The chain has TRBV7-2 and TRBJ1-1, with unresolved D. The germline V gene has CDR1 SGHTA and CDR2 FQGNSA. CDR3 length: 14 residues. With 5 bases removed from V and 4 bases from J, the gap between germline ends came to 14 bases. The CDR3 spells CASSPREIGTEAFF. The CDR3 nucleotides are TGTGCCAGCAGCCCCCGGGAAATTGGCACTGAAGCTTTCTTT.

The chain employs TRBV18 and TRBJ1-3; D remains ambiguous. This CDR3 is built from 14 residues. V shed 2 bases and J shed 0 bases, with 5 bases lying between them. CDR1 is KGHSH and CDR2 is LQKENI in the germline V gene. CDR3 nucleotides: TGTGCCAGCTCACCAGGCCGCTCTGGAAACACCATATATTTT. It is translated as CASSPGRSGNTIYF.

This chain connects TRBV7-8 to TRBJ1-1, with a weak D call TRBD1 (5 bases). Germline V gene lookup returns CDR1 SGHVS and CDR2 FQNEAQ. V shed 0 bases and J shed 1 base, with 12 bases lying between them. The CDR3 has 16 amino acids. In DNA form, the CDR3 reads TGTGCCAGCAGCTTAGCTCCGGGACTTCCGAACACTGAAGCTTTCTTT. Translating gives CASSLAPGLPNTEAFF.

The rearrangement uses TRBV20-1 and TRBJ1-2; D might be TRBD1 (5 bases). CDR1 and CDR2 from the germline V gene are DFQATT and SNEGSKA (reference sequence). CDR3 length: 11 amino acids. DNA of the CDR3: TGCAGCGCCGGCAGGGTCTATGGCTACACCTTC. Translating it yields CSAGRVYGYTF.

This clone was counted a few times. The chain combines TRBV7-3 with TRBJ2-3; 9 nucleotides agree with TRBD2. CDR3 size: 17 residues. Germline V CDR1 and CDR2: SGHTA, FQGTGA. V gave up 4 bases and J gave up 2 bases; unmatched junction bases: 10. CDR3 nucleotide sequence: TGTGCCAGCAGCTCCCGGGGCAGCGGGAGGTTCACAGATACGCAGTATTTT. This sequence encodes CASSSRGSGRFTDTQYF.

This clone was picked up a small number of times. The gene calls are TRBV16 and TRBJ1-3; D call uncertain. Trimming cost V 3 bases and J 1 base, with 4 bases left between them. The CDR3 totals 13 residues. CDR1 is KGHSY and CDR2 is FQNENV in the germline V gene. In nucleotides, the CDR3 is TGTGCCAGCAGCCAGCAGTCTGGAAACACCATATATTTT. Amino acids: CASSQQSGNTIYF.

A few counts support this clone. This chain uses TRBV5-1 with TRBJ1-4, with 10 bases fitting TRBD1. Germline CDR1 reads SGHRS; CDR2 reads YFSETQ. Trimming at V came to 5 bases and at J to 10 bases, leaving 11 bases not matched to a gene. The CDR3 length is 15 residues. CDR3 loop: CASRDLGQGGGKLFF. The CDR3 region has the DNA TGCGCCAGCAGGGACCTCGGACAGGGGGGCGGAAAACTGTTTTTT.

CDR3 sequence reads: CASSIDTGSSGANVLTF. CDR3 nucleotides: TGTGCCAGTAGTATAGACACAGGGAGCTCTGGGGCCAACGTCCTGACTTTC. The chain has TRBV19 and TRBJ2-6, with D possibly being TRBD1 (6 bases). Germline lookup yields CDR1 LNHDA and CDR2 SQIVND (reference sequence). This CDR3 contains 17 residues. Between the trimmed V and J ends, which lost 0 bases and 0 bases, there was a span of 9 bases.

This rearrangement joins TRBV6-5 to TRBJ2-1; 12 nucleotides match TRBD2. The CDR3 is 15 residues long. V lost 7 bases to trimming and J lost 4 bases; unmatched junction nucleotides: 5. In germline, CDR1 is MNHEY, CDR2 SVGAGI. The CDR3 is CASTRLAGAYNEQFF. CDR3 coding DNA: TGTGCCAGCACTAGACTAGCGGGGGCTTACAATGAGCAGTTCTTC.

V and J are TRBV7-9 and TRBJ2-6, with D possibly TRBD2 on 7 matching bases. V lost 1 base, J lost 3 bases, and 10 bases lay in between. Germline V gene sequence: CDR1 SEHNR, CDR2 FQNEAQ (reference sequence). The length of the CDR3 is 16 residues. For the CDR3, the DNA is TGTGCCAGCAGCTTAGGGGGGGGCGGTGGGGCCAACGTCCTGACTTTC. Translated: CASSLGGGGGANVLTF.

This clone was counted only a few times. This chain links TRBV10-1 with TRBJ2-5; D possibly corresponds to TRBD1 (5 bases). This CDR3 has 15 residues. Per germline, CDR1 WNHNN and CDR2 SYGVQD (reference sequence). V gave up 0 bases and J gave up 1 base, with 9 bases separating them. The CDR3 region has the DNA TGCGCCAGCAGTGAGTCGGCAGGGCGCCAAGAGACCCAGTACTTC. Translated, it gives CASSESAGRQETQYF.

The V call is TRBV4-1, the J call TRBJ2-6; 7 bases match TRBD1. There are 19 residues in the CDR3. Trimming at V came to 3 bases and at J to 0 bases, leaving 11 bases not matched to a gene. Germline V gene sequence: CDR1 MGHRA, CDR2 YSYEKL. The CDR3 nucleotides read TGCGCCAGCAGCCAGTGGGCCGGGGACAGCCACTCTGGGGCCAACGTCCTGACTTTC. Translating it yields CASSQWAGDSHSGANVLTF.

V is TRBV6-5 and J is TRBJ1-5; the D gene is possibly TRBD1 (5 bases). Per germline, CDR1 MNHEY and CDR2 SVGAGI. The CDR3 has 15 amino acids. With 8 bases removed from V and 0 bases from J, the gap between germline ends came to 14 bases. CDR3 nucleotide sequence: TGTGCCAGCGGCCCAACAGGCTATAGCAATCAGCCCCAGCATTTT. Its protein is CASGPTGYSNQPQHF.

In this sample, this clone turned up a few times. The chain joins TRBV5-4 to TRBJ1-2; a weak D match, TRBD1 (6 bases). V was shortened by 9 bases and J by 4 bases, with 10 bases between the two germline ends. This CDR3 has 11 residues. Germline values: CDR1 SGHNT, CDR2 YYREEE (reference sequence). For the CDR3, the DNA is TGTGCCACAGGGACAACCTATGGCTACACCTTC. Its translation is CATGTTYGYTF.

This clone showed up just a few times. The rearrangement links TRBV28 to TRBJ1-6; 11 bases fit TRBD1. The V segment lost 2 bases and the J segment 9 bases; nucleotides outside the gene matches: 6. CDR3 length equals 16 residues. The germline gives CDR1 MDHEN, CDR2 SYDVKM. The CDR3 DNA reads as TGTGCCAGCAGTTTAGACGTCGGGACAGGGGGTTCACCCCTCCACTTT. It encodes CASSLDVGTGGSPLHF. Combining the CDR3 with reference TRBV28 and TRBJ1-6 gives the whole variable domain DVKVTQSSRYLVKRTGEKVFLECVQDMDHENMFWYRQDPGLGLRLIYFSYDVKMKEKGDIPEGYSVSREKKERFSLILESASTNQTSMYLCASSLDVGTGGSPLHFGNGTRLTVT.

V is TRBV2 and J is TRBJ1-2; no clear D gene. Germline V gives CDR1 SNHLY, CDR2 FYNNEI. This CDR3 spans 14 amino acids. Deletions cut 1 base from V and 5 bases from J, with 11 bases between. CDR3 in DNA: TGTGCCAGCAGTGAAGGTGGGGAGATTTATGGCTACACCTTC. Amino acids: CASSEGGEIYGYTF.

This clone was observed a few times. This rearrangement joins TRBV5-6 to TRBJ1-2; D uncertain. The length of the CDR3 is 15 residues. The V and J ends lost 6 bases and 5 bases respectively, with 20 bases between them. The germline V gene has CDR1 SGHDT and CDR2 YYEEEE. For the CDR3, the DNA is TGTGCCAGCACCTCTATAACCGGGTCTCATTATGGCTACACCTTC. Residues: CASTSITGSHYGYTF. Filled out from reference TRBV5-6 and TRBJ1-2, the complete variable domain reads DAGVTQSPTHLIKTRGQQVTLRCSPKSGHDTVSWYQQALGQGPQFIFQYYEEEERQRGNFPDRFSGHQFPNYSSELNVNALLLGDSALYLCASTSITGSHYGYTFGSGTRLTVV.

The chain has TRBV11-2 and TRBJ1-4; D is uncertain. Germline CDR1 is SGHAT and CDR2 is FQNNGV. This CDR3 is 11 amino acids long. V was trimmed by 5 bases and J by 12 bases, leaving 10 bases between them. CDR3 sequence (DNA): TGTGCCAGCAGCCCGGGTTCGGAACTGTTTTTT. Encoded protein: CASSPGSELFF.

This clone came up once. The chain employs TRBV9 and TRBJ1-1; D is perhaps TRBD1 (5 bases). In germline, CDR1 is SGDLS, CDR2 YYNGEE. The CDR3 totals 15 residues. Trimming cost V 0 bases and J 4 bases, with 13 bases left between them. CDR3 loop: CASSVEASGITEAFF. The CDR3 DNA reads TGTGCCAGCAGCGTAGAAGCTTCAGGGATCACTGAAGCTTTCTTT.

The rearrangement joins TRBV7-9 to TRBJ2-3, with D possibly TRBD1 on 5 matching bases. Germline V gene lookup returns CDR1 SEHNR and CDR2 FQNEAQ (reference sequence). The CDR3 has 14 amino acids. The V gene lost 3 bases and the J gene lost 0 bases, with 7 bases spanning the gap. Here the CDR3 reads CASSLRQSTDTQYF. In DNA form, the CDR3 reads TGTGCCAGCAGCTTGAGACAGAGCACAGATACGCAGTATTTT.

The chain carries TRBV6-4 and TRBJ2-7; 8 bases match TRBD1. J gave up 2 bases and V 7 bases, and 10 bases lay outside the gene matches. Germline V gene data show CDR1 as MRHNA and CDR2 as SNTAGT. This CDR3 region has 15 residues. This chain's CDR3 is CASTLIRDRTYEQYF. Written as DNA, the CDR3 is TGTGCCAGCACCCTCATCCGGGACAGGACCTACGAGCAGTACTTC.

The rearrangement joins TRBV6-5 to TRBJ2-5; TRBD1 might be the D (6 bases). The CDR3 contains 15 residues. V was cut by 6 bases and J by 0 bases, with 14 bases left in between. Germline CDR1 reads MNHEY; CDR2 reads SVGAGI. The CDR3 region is CASRPYRADQETQYF. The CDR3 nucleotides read TGTGCCAGCAGGCCCTACAGGGCAGACCAAGAGACCCAGTACTTC.